This T cell receptor (beta chain) is drawn from a study of blood T cell repertoires in COVID-19. Study as a whole: There were acute and convalescent COVID-19 samples, and they came from the United States, Italy and Spain.

Original methodology: Amplification with reference gene primers provided the estimates of nucleated cell counts. The table came from immunoSEQ multiplex PCR; TCRdb's copy has only in-frame clones and leaves some out. The V and J calls and clone size come from that table; D and trimming were worked out from the DNA. The repertoire consists of about 93,000 clones, with 70% to 90% occurring once and the leading ten covering over 15%. The germline CDR1 and CDR2 sequences are SGHAT and FQDESV (reference sequence). J was trimmed by 4 bases and V by 0 bases; bases with no gene match: 6. The CDR3 covers 15 residues. This clone was seen just once.

This TCR derives from a woman older than 75 with acute or convalescent COVID-19. This chain links TRBV11-1 with TRBJ2-7, with 7 positions matching TRBD2. The sequenced sample was peripheral blood. The CDR3 region is CASSLAGGIGYEQYF. The CDR3 DNA sequence: TGTGCCAGCAGCTTAGCGGGAGGGATCGGATACGAGCAGTACTTC.